This TCR beta chain was found in a study of T-cell memory formation after mild COVID-19. Study-level results: Contracting clones from day 15 to 85 had balanced CD4/CD8; later expanders favoured CD4+. Shrinking CD4+ clones were chiefly CM and EM; CD8+ ones were chiefly EMRA.

After removal of 1 base from V and 6 bases from J, the junction contained 5 bases not matched to a gene. There are 17 residues in the CDR3. Germline CDR1 and CDR2: KGHDR and SFDVKD. Constant-segment primers were used for 5'RACE, and the resulting TCR alpha and TCR beta cDNA libraries carried sample barcodes and UMIs. Each CDR3 protein gets one entry after TCRdb re-called the 5' RACE reads with MiXCR. The sample holds hundreds of thousands of distinct CDR3 sequences; around a sixth are singletons and the top ten take about 8.6%. Of note for this clonotype: Its antigen remains unknown.

The chain carries TRBV24-1 and TRBJ2-2, with 12 nucleotides matching TRBD1. The clonotype comes from an adult woman who had mild COVID-19 (a few samples of this study predate the infection). Cell type and time point are not known. Input material: PBMCs or a T cell subset sorted from them (not recorded which). The CDR3, as DNA: TGTGCCACCAGTGATTTAAGGGGGGACAGGGGGCCCGGGGAGCTGTTTTTT. Protein: CATSDLRGDRGPGELFF.